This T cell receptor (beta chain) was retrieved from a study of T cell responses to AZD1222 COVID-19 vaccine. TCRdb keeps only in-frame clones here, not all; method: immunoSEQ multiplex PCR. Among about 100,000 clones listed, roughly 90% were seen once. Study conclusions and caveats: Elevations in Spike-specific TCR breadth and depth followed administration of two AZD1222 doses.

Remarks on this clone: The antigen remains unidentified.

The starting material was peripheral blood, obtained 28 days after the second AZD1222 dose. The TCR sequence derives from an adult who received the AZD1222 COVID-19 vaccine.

The chain's CDR3 is CASSYSKGRDYGYTF. The CDR3 DNA follows: TGTGCCAGCAGTTACTCGAAGGGTAGGGACTATGGCTACACCTTC. V is TRBV6-5 and J is TRBJ1-2; D gene ambiguous. Trimming shortened V by 0 bases and J by 3 bases, and 11 bases separated the two germline ends. Germline V gene sequence: CDR1 MNHEY, CDR2 SVGAGI. The CDR3 extends over 15 amino acids.